A single sample is the source of the 19 T cell receptor beta chains below, sequenced in a study of blood T cell repertoires in COVID-19. Method: immunoSEQ multiplex PCR; TCRdb's copy keeps in-frame clones and lacks some. The sample yields tens of thousands of clones, more than 65% seen once. Sequenced: peripheral blood. Receptor source: a woman older than 75 with active or convalescent COVID-19.

This clone was observed once. The V gene is TRBV7-8, the J gene TRBJ1-1, with D possibly being TRBD1 (5 bases). The V and J ends lost 6 bases and 0 bases respectively, with 8 bases between them. The CDR3 spans 13 residues. Per the germline V gene, CDR1 is SGHVS and CDR2 is FQNEAQ. The CDR3 is CASRRQLNTEAFF. DNA of the CDR3: TGTGCCAGCAGAAGACAGTTGAACACTGAAGCTTTCTTT.

The chain joins TRBV7-9 to TRBJ1-1; D is uncertain. The CDR3 is 15 residues long. In germline, CDR1 is SEHNR, CDR2 FQNEAQ (reference sequence). Trimming shortened V by 5 bases and J by 0 bases, and 13 bases separated the two germline ends. The CDR3 DNA is TGTGCCAGCAGCGAAAGCGGACCGATGAACACTGAAGCTTTCTTT. It codes for CASSESGPMNTEAFF.

This rearrangement joins TRBV6-5 to TRBJ2-5; TRBD2 matches 12 bases. The CDR3 is 15 amino acids. Germline V CDR1 and CDR2: MNHEY, SVGAGI. J gave up 2 bases and V 4 bases, and 2 bases lay outside the gene matches. The CDR3 loop reads CASSSGLAGQETQYF. The DNA of the CDR3 is TGTGCCAGCAGTTCGGGACTAGCGGGTCAAGAGACCCAGTACTTC.

The CDR3 bases are TGTGCCACCAGCAGAGATCGTGCGGGGGGGTCAGATACGCAGTATTTT. Its protein product is CATSRDRAGGSDTQYF. The chain uses TRBV15 and TRBJ2-3; TRBD2 aligns across 9 bases. The J segment lost 4 bases and the V segment lost 0 bases, leaving 5 bases of the junction unmatched. Germline V gene sequence: CDR1 LNHNV, CDR2 YYDKDF (reference sequence). CDR3 size: 16 residues.

This chain connects TRBV5-1 to TRBJ2-3; possibly TRBD2 for D (6 bases). This CDR3 is 15 amino acids long. Trimming removed 4 bases from V and 6 bases from J, with 18 bases in between. Germline V gene lookup returns CDR1 SGHRS and CDR2 YFSETQ. This CDR3 is CASSVSATRADTQYF. CDR3 bases: TGCGCCAGCAGCGTAAGTGCGACTAGGGCCGATACGCAGTATTTT.

The V gene is TRBV7-8, the J gene TRBJ1-2, with D hard to call. Trimming shortened V by 1 base and J by 5 bases, and 11 bases separated the two germline ends. CDR1 is SGHVS and CDR2 is FQNEAQ in the germline V gene. This CDR3 has 14 residues. CDR3 sequence (DNA): TGTGCCAGCAGCTTAGGGATTCTAGATTATGGCTACACCTTC. Its translation: CASSLGILDYGYTF. Drawing the rest from reference TRBV7-8 and TRBJ1-2, the complete variable domain is GAGVSQSPRYKVAKRGQDVALRCDPISGHVSLFWYQQALGQGPEFLTYFQNEAQLDKSGLPSDRFFAERPEGSVSTLKIQRTQQEDSAVYLCASSLGILDYGYTFGSGTRLTVV.

The chain is built from TRBV12-3 or TRBV12-4 and TRBJ1-4, with 8 bases aligning to TRBD1. After removal of 2 bases from V and 12 bases from J, the junction contained 5 bases not matched to a gene. This CDR3 is 13 amino acids long. The CDR3 DNA reads as TGTGCCAGCAGTTTAAACCCGGGACAGGAACTGTTTTTT. Translated: CASSLNPGQELFF.

V is TRBV2 and J is TRBJ1-2; tentative D call: TRBD1 (5 bases). With 10 bases removed from V and 4 bases from J, the gap between germline ends came to 16 bases. The CDR3 runs 13 residues. The germline gives CDR1 SNHLY, CDR2 FYNNEI. The DNA for the CDR3 is TGTGCCACTCTCGGCAGGGAACCCTATGGCTACACCTTC. It translates to CATLGREPYGYTF.

A few counts support this clone. The chain uses TRBV2 and TRBJ1-6; the match to TRBD1 covers 9 bases. The CDR3 runs to 20 residues. Germline V gene sequence: CDR1 SNHLY, CDR2 FYNNEI. With V trimmed by 2 bases and J by 7 bases, 18 bases remained unmatched. CDR3 DNA: TGTGCCAGCAGTGAAAACCCCTTCCTTAAGGGCGGACAGGGGAATTCACCCCTCCACTTT. This encodes CASSENPFLKGGQGNSPLHF.

Here the CDR3 DNA reads TGCGCCAGCAGCCAAGACAAGGCAGGTCTTGAGACCCAGTACTTC. Translated: CASSQDKAGLETQYF. The chain combines TRBV4-1 with TRBJ2-5; D is uncertain. The germline V gene encodes CDR1 MGHRA and CDR2 YSYEKL. The CDR3 has 15 amino acids. Trimming took off 0 bases at V and 5 bases at J, with 13 bases between the two ends.

The chain joins TRBV19 to TRBJ1-5; 7 nucleotides align to TRBD1. CDR3 size: 17 residues. V was clipped by 5 bases and J by 0 bases; unmatched bases: 10. The V gene's germline CDR1 is LNHDA and CDR2 SQIVND (reference sequence). The CDR3 coding sequence is TGTGCCAGTAGTCCCGGGACAGCGGATTATAGCAATCAGCCCCAGCATTTT. Translating gives CASSPGTADYSNQPQHF.

V and J are TRBV6-5 and TRBJ2-7; TRBD1 matches 9 bases. CDR1 and CDR2 from the germline V gene are MNHEY and SVGAGI. Trimming took 6 bases from V and 5 from J; bases not matched to a gene: 11. The CDR3 covers 15 residues. The CDR3 region is CASSTPGTGLNEQYF. The CDR3 nucleotides read TGTGCCAGCAGCACTCCTGGGACAGGGCTCAACGAGCAGTACTTC.

The V and J genes are TRBV30 and TRBJ2-1; D is possibly TRBD1 (5 bases). V was pared by 1 base and J by 6 bases, with 22 bases between. The CDR3 loop spans 17 amino acids. Germline CDR1 GTSNPN, CDR2 SVGIG (reference sequence). The chain's CDR3 is CAWSAQNWGRDSNEQFF. In DNA form, the CDR3 reads TGTGCCTGGAGTGCGCAAAATTGGGGCAGGGATTCCAATGAGCAGTTCTTC.

This clone appeared a single time. The J gene is TRBJ1-2, the V gene TRBV5-6, with TRBD1 identical over 7 bases. CDR1 is SGHDT and CDR2 is YYEEEE in the germline V gene. V trimming: 4 bases; J trimming: 1 base; junction bases outside the gene matches: 7. CDR3 length: 15 residues. DNA for the CDR3: TGTGCCAGCAGCGGTACAGGGGCTTATAACTATGGCTACACCTTC. Protein: CASSGTGAYNYGYTF.

This chain links TRBV19 with TRBJ2-7; the D gene is possibly TRBD1 (5 bases). Between the trimmed V and J ends, which lost 2 bases and 3 bases, there was a span of 11 bases. Germline V lookup: CDR1 LNHDA, CDR2 SQIVND (reference sequence). The CDR3 length is 14 residues. This CDR3 is CASSIQGVYYEQYF. Here the CDR3 DNA reads TGTGCCAGTAGTATACAGGGCGTTTACTACGAGCAGTACTTC.

The CDR3 sequence is CASSSPGYEQYF. CDR3 DNA sequence: TGTGCCAGCAGCAGTCCGGGCTACGAGCAGTACTTC. The J gene is TRBJ2-7, the V gene TRBV5-6, with D uncertain. This CDR3 is 12 amino acids long. Germline-derived CDR1 and CDR2 are SGHDT and YYEEEE. The V and J ends lost 4 bases and 3 bases respectively, with 8 bases between them.

V and J are TRBV5-4 and TRBJ2-5; D is undetermined. Per germline, CDR1 SGHNT and CDR2 YYREEE (reference sequence). V shed 4 bases and J shed 3 bases, with 19 bases lying between them. This CDR3 contains 16 residues. Written as DNA, the CDR3 is TGTGCCAGCAGCCCCACAATTCGCGGAATGAAAGAGACCCAGTACTTC. This codes for CASSPTIRGMKETQYF.

This chain uses TRBV7-2 with TRBJ1-2, with 8 bases matching TRBD1. This CDR3 contains 14 residues. From germline, CDR1 is SGHTA and CDR2 FQGNSA. V lost 2 bases and J lost 4; bases outside the gene matches: 3. The CDR3 is CASSLSTGGYGYTF. In DNA, the CDR3 is TGTGCCAGCAGCTTAAGTACAGGGGGCTATGGCTACACCTTC.

The V and J genes are TRBV5-6 and TRBJ1-1; 11 nucleotides agree with TRBD1. Trimming took 4 bases from V and 1 from J; bases not matched to a gene: 6. The CDR3 runs to 16 residues. Germline V CDR1 and CDR2: SGHDT, YYEEEE. The CDR3 protein is CASSVGTGGKNTEAFF. CDR3 DNA: TGTGCCAGCAGCGTAGGGACAGGGGGAAAGAACACTGAAGCTTTCTTT.